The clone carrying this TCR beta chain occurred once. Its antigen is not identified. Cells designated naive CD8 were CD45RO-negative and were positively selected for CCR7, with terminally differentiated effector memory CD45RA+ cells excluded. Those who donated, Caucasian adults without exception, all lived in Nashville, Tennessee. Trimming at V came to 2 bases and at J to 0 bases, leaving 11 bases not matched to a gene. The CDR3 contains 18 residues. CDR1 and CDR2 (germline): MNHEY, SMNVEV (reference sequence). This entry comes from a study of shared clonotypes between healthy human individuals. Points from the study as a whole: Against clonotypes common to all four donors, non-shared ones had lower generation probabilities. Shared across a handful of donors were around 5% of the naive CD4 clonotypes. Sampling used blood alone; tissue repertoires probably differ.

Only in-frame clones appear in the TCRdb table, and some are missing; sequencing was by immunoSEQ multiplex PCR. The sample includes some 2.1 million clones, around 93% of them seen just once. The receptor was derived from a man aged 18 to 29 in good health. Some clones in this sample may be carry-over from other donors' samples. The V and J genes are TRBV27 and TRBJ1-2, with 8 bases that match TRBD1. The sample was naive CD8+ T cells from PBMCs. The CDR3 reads CASSLTMTGVGANYGYTF. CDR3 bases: TGTGCCAGCAGTTTAACAATGACAGGGGTTGGTGCTAACTATGGCTACACCTTC.